Described below is a single TCR beta chain sequence and its context. What it binds is not known. This same CDR3 is encoded by further DNA sequences in the sample. The data belong to a study of shared clonotypes between healthy human individuals. Germline V CDR1 and CDR2: SGDLS, YYNGEE. Trimming removed 0 bases at V and 3 bases at J, with 7 bases between. The CDR3 is 13 amino acids. Donors included only healthy HIV-negative adults lacking recent acute infections or vaccinations. Into CD45RA+ naive and CD45RA-negative memory subsets, the CD4+ cells were split. Whole-study results and caveats: A reduction in generation probabilities was seen for non-shared clonotypes relative to those shared by all four donors. Approximately 4.9% of naive CD4 clonotypes were shared across a few donors.

Data came from immunoSEQ multiplex PCR; TCRdb stores just in-frame clones and leaves some out. In the table there are 2,500,000 or so clones, 93% of which are singletons. This receptor was taken from a man aged 18 to 30 in good health. Some clones in this sample may be carry-over from other donors' samples. The sample taken for sequencing was naive CD4+ T cells from PBMCs. Indicated subset: CD45RA+ positively selected. This chain joins TRBV9 and TRBJ2-7; unclear D gene. In DNA, the CDR3 is TGTGCCAGCAGCGTAGGGGTGAGCTACGAGCAGTACTTC. This sequence encodes CASSVGVSYEQYF.